This T cell receptor beta chain was captured in a study of OX40 agonist ivuxolimab in advanced cancers. The repertoire was sequenced with immunoSEQ multiplex PCR; TCRdb's copy has only in-frame clones and lacks some. The sample yields tens of thousands of clones, roughly 89% seen once. The trim removed 5 bases at V and 5 bases at J, leaving 3 bases unmatched. The CDR3 spans 14 residues. CDR1 and CDR2 (germline): KGHSH, LQKENI. The sequenced sample was CD4+ or CD8+ T cells sorted from blood, obtained in a trial of the OX40 agonist ivuxolimab. This receptor was taken from an adult with an advanced solid tumor such as melanoma, head and neck, liver or kidney cancer. This sequence joins TRBV18 and TRBJ1-5, with 10 bases matching TRBD1. The CDR3 loop is CASSGGTGDQPQHF. The DNA of the CDR3 is TGTGCCAGCTCAGGGGGGACAGGGGATCAGCCCCAGCATTTT.